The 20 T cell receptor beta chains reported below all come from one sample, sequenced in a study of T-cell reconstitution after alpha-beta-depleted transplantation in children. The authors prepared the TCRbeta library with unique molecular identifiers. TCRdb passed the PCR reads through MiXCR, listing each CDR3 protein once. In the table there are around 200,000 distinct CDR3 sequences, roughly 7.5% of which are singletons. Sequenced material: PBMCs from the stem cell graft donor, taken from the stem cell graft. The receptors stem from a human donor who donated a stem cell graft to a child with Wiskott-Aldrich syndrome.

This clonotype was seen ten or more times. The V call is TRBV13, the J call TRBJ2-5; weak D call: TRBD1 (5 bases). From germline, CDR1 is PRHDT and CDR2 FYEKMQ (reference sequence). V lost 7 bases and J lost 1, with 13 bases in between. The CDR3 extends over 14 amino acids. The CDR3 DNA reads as TGTGCCAGCACCATACGACAGTTCCAAGAGACCCAGTACTTC. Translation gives CASTIRQFQETQYF. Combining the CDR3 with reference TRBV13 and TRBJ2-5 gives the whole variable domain AAGVIQSPRHLIKEKRETATLKCYPIPRHDTVYWYQQGPGQDPQFLISFYEKMQSDKGSIPDRFSAQQFSDYHSELNMSSLELGDSALYFCASTIRQFQETQYFGPGTRLLVL.

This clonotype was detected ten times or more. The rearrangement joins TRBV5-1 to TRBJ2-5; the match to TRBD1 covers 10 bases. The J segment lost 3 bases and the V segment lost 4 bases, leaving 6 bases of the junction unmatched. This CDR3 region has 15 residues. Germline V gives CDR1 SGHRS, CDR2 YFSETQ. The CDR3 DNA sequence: TGCGCCAGCAGCGCGGGACAGGGGTTCGAAGAGACCCAGTACTTC. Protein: CASSAGQGFEETQYF. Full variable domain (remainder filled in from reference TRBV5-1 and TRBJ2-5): KAGVTQTPRYLIKTRGQQVTLSCSPISGHRSVSWYQQTPGQGLQFLFEYFSETQRNKGNFPGRFSGRQFSNSRSEMNVSTLELGDSALYLCASSAGQGFEETQYFGPGTRLLVL.

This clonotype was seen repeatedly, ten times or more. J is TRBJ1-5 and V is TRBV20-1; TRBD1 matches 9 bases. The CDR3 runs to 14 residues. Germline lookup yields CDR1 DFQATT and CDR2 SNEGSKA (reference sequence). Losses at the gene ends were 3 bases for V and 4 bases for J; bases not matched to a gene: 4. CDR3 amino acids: CSARTDRGNQPQHF. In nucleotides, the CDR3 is TGCAGTGCTAGGACGGACAGGGGAAATCAGCCCCAGCATTTT.

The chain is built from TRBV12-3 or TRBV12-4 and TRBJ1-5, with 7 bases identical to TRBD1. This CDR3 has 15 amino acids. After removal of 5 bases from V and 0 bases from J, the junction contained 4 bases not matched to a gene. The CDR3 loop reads CASSVRTGSNQPQHF. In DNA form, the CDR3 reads TGTGCCAGCAGTGTACGGACAGGTAGCAATCAGCCCCAGCATTTT.

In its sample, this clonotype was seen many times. The CDR3 coding sequence is TGTGCCACCAGTGATACTGGGACTAGCCAGGGTGGGGAGCAGTTCTTC. It is translated as CATSDTGTSQGGEQFF. This chain uses TRBV24-1 with TRBJ2-1; 9 bases are shared with TRBD2. Germline V gives CDR1 KGHDR, CDR2 SFDVKD. V dropped 3 bases and J dropped 10; count of bases not matched to a gene: 12. There are 16 residues in the CDR3.

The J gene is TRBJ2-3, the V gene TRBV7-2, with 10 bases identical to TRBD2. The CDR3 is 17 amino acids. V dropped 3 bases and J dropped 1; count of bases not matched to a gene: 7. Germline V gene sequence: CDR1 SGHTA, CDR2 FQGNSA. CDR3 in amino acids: CASSLPSGRARTDTQYF. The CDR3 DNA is TGTGCCAGCAGCTTGCCCAGCGGGAGGGCTCGCACAGATACGCAGTATTTT.

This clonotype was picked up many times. Here the CDR3 DNA reads TGCGCCAGCAGCAGGGACACCGCTCGTGAGCAGTACTTC. It is translated as CASSRDTAREQYF. The rearrangement uses TRBV5-1 and TRBJ2-7, with D possibly matching TRBD1 (6 bases). The ends were cut back, 4 bases at V and 7 bases at J, with 15 bases in the middle. Germline CDR1 SGHRS, CDR2 YFSETQ. This CDR3 comprises 13 residues.

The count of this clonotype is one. The CDR3 region is CASKVASGSSYEQYF. The CDR3 DNA reads TGTGCCAGTAAAGTAGCCAGCGGGAGCTCCTACGAGCAGTACTTC. The chain is built from TRBV19 and TRBJ2-7, with 8 bases identical to TRBD2. This CDR3 is built from 15 residues. Looked up from germline, CDR1 is LNHDA and CDR2 is SQIVND (reference sequence). Trimming at V came to 7 bases and at J to 0 bases, leaving 8 bases not matched to a gene.

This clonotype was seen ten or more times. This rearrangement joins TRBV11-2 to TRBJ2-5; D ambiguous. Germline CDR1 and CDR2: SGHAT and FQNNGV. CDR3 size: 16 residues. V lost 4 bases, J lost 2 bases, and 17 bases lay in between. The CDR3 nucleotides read TGTGCCAGCAGCTCTTACCAGGCGCTCCGACAAGAGACCCAGTACTTC. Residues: CASSSYQALRQETQYF.

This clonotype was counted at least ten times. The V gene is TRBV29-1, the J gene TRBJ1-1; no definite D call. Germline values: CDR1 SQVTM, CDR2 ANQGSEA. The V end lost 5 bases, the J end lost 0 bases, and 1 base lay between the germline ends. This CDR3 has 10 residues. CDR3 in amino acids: CSVMNTEAFF. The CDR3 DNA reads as TGCAGCGTTATGAACACTGAAGCTTTCTTT.

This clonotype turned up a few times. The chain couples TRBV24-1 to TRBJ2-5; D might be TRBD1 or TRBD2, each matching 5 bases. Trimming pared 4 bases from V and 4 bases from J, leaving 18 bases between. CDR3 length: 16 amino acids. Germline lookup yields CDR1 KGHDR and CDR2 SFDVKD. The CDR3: CATSDRSGARRETQYF. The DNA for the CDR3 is TGTGCCACCAGTGACCGCTCCGGGGCTAGAAGAGAGACCCAGTACTTC.

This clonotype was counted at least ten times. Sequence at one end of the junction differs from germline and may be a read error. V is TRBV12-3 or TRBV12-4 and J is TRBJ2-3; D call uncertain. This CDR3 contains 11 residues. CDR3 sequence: CASSLTDTQYF. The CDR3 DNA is TGCGCCAGCAGCTTGACAGATACGCAGTATTTT.

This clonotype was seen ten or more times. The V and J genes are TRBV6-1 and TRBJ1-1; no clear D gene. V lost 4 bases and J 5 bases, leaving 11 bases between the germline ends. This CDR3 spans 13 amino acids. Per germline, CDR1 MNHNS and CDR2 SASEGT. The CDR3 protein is CASSANPGTEAFF. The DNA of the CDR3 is TGTGCCAGCAGTGCGAACCCCGGGACTGAAGCTTTCTTT.

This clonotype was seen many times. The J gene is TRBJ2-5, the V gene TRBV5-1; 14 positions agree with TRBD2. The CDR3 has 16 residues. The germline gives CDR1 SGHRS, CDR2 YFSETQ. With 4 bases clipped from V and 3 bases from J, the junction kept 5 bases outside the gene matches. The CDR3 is CASSLGTSGGEETQYF. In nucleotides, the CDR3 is TGCGCCAGCAGCCTAGGGACTAGCGGGGGTGAAGAGACCCAGTACTTC.

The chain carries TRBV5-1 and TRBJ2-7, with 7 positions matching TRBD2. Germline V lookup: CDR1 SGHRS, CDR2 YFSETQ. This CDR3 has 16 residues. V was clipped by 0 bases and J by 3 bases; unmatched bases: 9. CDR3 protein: CASSLALSGAFYEQYF. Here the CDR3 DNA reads TGCGCCAGCAGCTTGGCCTTGAGCGGGGCCTTCTACGAGCAGTACTTC.

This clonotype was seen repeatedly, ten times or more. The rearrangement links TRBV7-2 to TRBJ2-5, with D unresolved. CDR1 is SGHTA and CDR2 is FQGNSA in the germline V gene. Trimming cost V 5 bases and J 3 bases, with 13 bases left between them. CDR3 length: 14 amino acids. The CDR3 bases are TGTGCCAGCAGCACACGTAGGGCTGAAGAGACCCAGTACTTC. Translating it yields CASSTRRAEETQYF.

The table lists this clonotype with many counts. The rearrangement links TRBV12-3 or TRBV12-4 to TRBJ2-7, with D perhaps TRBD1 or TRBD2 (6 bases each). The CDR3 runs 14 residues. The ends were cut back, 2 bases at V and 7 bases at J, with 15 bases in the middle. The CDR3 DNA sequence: TGTGCCAGCAGTTTAAACGGGGGCCGGGGAGAGCAGTACTTC. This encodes CASSLNGGRGEQYF.

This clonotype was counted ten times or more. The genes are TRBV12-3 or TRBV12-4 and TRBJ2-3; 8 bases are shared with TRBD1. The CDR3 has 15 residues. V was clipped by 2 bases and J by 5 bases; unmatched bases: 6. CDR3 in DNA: TGTGCCAGCAGTTTACTAGGACAGGGTCGAGATACGCAGTATTTT. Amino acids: CASSLLGQGRDTQYF.

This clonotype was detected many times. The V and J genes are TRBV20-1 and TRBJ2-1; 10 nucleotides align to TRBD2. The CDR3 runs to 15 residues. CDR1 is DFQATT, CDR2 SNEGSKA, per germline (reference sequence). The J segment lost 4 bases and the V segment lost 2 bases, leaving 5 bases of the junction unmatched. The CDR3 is CSARLGLAVYNEQFF. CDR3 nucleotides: TGCAGTGCTAGACTTGGACTAGCGGTTTACAATGAGCAGTTCTTC.

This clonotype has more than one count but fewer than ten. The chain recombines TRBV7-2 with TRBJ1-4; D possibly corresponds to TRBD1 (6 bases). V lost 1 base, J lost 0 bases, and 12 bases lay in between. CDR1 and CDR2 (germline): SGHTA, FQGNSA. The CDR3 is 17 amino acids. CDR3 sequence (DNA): TGTGCCAGCAGCTTAGTCCCCAGGGGTGCAACTAATGAAAAACTGTTTTTT. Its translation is CASSLVPRGATNEKLFF.